The 10 T cell receptor beta chains given below trace back to one sample, sequenced in a study of spatial heterogeneity in lung cancer. MiXCR, run by TCRdb on the 5' RACE reads, gives a single entry per CDR3 protein. The top ten clones hold 17% of a sample with some 43,000 distinct CDR3 sequences, over 9.5% of them seen once. Noted time point: blood at routine non-recurrence follow-up after resection. Here the sequenced sample was PBMCs, taken at follow-up. Receptors originate from a female donor with early-stage non-small cell lung cancer.

This clonotype was observed at least ten times. The gene calls are TRBV27 and TRBJ2-1; D ambiguous. The CDR3 covers 15 residues. The V gene's germline CDR1 is MNHEY and CDR2 SMNVEV (reference sequence). Deletions cut 5 bases from V and 8 bases from J, with 19 bases between. This chain's CDR3 is CASSRGRAPGDEQFF. CDR3 sequence (DNA): TGTGCCAGCAGTCGTGGCCGGGCCCCCGGAGATGAGCAGTTCTTC.

This clonotype was picked up a small number of times. The V call is TRBV4-2, the J call TRBJ1-1; D not certain. The CDR3 has 10 residues. The germline V gene encodes CDR1 LGHNA and CDR2 YNFKEQ. V was cut by 0 bases and J by 11 bases, with 4 bases left in between. The CDR3 nucleotides read TGTGCCAGCAGCCAAGACCGCGCTTTCTTT. Translated: CASSQDRAFF.

The chain carries TRBV5-1 and TRBJ1-1; 9 bases are shared with TRBD1. The J segment lost 6 bases and the V segment lost 4 bases, leaving 7 bases of the junction unmatched. This CDR3 is 14 amino acids long. Germline V gives CDR1 SGHRS, CDR2 YFSETQ. The DNA for the CDR3 is TGCGCCAGCAGCAGCGGACAGGGGAAGGCTGAAGCTTTCTTT. Its translation is CASSSGQGKAEAFF.

The chain has TRBV6-5 and TRBJ2-2; the D gene is possibly TRBD2 (6 bases). The CDR3 extends over 15 amino acids. Germline V gene data show CDR1 as MNHEY and CDR2 as SVGAGI. V shed 2 bases and J shed 2 bases, with 9 bases lying between them. As DNA, the CDR3 is TGTGCCAGCAGTTACCACGGGGGAAACACCGGGGAGCTGTTTTTT. Its protein product is CASSYHGGNTGELFF.

This clonotype was observed a few times. CDR3 region: CSEEGGRGYTDTQYF. The CDR3 DNA reads as TGCAGTGAGGAGGGGGGGCGCGGCTACACAGATACGCAGTATTTT. This rearrangement joins TRBV20-1 to TRBJ2-3; D is perhaps TRBD2 (7 bases). The CDR3 extends over 15 amino acids. CDR1 is DFQATT and CDR2 is SNEGSKA in the germline V gene (reference sequence). V was cut by 7 bases and J by 2 bases, with 19 bases left in between.

The table lists this clonotype with many counts. The V gene is TRBV10-3, the J gene TRBJ2-5, with 12 bases fitting TRBD2. The germline CDR1 and CDR2 sequences are ENHRY and SYGVKD. CDR3 length: 18 residues. V dropped 6 bases and J dropped 5; count of bases not matched to a gene: 16. The CDR3 reads CAISGPLAGGLLGETQYF. Written as DNA, the CDR3 is TGTGCCATCAGCGGCCCGCTAGCGGGGGGGCTCCTCGGCGAGACCCAGTACTTC.

This clonotype has ten or more counts. J is TRBJ1-4 and V is TRBV15, with 10 bases identical to TRBD1. Germline CDR1 LNHNV, CDR2 YYDKDF (reference sequence). The ends lost 0 bases at V and 7 bases at J; junction bases unmatched: 23. The CDR3 has 22 amino acids. The CDR3 reads CATSRDPQPIPGQGMLGEKLFF. CDR3 bases: TGTGCCACCAGCAGAGACCCTCAACCAATTCCGGGACAGGGGATGTTGGGTGAAAAACTGTTTTTT.

The table lists this clonotype with many counts. V is TRBV27 and J is TRBJ1-3, with a tentative D call TRBD1 (5 bases). The CDR3 length is 15 residues. V was cut by 1 base and J by 0 bases, with 7 bases left in between. From germline, CDR1 is MNHEY and CDR2 SMNVEV (reference sequence). CDR3 nucleotides: TGTGCCAGCAGTTTATACAGGAGCTCTGGAAACACCATATATTTT. Its protein is CASSLYRSSGNTIYF.

There are many counts of this clonotype. V and J are TRBV20-1 and TRBJ2-1, with TRBD2 identical over 15 bases. Germline CDR1 is DFQATT and CDR2 is SNEGSKA (reference sequence). The CDR3 loop spans 17 amino acids. Losses at the gene ends were 3 bases for V and 1 base for J; bases not matched to a gene: 4. The CDR3 DNA reads as TGCAGTGCTAGCTCGGGACTAGCGGGGGGATCCTACAATGAGCAGTTCTTC. Its protein is CSASSGLAGGSYNEQFF.

The rearrangement joins TRBV7-9 to TRBJ2-7, with D perhaps TRBD2 (6 bases). Germline CDR1 is SEHNR and CDR2 is FQNEAQ (reference sequence). The CDR3 spans 15 residues. Deletions cut 4 bases from V and 2 bases from J, with 15 bases between. CDR3: CASSSSGGRAYEQYF. The DNA for the CDR3 is TGTGCCAGCAGCTCCTCCGGAGGGCGGGCCTACGAGCAGTACTTC.